This record covers a single TCR beta chain. Its antigen is not known. The CDR3 contains 15 residues. Germline assignment: CDR1 SEHNR and CDR2 FQNEAQ (reference sequence). V dropped 4 bases and J dropped 8 bases, with 20 bases sitting between them. PCR amplification relied on 60 Vbeta primers (plus 13 Jbeta primers). Produced via immunoSEQ multiplex PCR; TCRdb's table is partial and in-frame only. The sample contains some 200,000 clones, over 70% of which appear only once. This record belongs to a study of cytomegalovirus exposure and HLA in healthy donors. Notes on the study in general: The study put 150 to 200 TCR beta chains on its list as cytomegalovirus-associated. In a later analysis, HLA-associated beta chains showed higher expansion and lower generation probabilities than comparable chains.

The sequence derives from a man aged 50 to 59 in good health and CMV-seronegative. Material for sequencing was PBMCs. This chain connects TRBV7-9 to TRBJ1-1; D gene ambiguous. The CDR3 here is CASSYPGSLPAEAFF. CDR3 DNA sequence: TGTGCCAGCAGCTATCCAGGTAGTTTACCTGCGGAAGCTTTCTTT.